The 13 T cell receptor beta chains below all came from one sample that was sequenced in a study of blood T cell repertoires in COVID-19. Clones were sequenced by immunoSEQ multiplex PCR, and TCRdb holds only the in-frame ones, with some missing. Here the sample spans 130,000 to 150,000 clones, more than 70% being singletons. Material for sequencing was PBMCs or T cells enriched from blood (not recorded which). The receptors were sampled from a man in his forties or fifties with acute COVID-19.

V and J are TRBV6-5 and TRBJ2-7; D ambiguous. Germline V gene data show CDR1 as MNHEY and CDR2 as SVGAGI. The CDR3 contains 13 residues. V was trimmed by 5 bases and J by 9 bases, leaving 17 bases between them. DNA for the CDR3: TGTGCCAGCAGTCCTCTAGGTAGGTCCCGGCAGTACTTC. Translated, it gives CASSPLGRSRQYF.

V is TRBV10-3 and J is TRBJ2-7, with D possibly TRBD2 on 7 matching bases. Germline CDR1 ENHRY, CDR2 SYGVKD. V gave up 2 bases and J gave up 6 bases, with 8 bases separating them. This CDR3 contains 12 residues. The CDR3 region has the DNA TGTGCCATCAGTGAGGGGGGGGCCGAGCAGTACTTC. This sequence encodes CAISEGGAEQYF.

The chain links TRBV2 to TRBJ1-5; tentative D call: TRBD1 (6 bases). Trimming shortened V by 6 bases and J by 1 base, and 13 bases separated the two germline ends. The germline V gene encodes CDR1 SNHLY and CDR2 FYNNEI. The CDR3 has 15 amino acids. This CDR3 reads CASSLQGDSNQPQHF. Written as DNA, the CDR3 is TGTGCCAGCAGCCTACAGGGAGACAGCAATCAGCCCCAGCATTTT.

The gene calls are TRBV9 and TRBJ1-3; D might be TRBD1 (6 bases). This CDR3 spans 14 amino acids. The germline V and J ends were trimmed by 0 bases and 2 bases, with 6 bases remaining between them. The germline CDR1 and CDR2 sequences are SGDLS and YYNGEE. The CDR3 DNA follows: TGTGCCAGCAGCGTAGACAGGGCTGGAAACACCATATATTTT. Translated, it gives CASSVDRAGNTIYF.

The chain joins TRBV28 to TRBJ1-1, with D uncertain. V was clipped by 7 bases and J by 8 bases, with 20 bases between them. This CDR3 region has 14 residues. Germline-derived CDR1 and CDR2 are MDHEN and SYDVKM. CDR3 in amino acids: CASTFRGRSFEAFF. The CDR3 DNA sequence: TGTGCCAGCACCTTCAGAGGGAGGTCATTCGAAGCTTTCTTT.

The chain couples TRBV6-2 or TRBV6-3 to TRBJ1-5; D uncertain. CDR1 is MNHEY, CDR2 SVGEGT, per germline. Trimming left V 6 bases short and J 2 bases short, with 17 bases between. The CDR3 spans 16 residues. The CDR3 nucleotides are TGTGCCAGCAGCCCTGAGGGAAACGATCGCAATCAGCCCCAGCATTTT. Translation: CASSPEGNDRNQPQHF.

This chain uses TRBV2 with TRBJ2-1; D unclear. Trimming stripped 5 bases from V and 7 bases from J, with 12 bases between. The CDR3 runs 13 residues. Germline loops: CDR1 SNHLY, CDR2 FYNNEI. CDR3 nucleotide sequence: TGTGCCAGCAGTCAACTGACTGTTAATGAGCAGTTCTTC. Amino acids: CASSQLTVNEQFF.

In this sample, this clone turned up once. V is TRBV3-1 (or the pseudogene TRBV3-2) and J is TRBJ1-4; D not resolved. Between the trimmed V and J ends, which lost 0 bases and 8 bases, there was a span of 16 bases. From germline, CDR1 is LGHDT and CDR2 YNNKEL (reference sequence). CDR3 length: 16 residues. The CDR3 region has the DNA TGTGCCAGCAGCCAAGATCTGGGCGAATTGGGCGAAAAACTGTTTTTT. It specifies CASSQDLGELGEKLFF.

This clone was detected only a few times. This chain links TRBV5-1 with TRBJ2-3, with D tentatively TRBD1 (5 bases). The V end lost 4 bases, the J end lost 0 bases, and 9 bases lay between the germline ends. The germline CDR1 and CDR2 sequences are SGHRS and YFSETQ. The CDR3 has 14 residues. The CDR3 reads CASSRQTSTDTQYF. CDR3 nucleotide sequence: TGCGCCAGCAGCCGACAGACTAGCACAGATACGCAGTATTTT.

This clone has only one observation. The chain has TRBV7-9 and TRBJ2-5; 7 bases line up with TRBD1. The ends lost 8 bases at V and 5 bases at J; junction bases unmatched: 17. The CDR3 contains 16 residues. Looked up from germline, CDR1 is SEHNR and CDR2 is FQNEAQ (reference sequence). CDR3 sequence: CASPTLTGDVRETQYF. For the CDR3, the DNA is TGTGCCAGCCCTACCCTTACAGGGGATGTACGGGAGACCCAGTACTTC.

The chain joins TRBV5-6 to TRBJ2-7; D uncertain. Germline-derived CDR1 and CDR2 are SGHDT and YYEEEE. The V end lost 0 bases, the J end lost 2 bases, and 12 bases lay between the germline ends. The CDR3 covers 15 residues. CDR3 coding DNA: TGTGCCAGCAGCTTGGCCGACATTTTCACCTACGAGCAGTACTTC. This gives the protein CASSLADIFTYEQYF. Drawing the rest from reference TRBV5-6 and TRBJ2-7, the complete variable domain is DAGVTQSPTHLIKTRGQQVTLRCSPKSGHDTVSWYQQALGQGPQFIFQYYEEEERQRGNFPDRFSGHQFPNYSSELNVNALLLGDSALYLCASSLADIFTYEQYFGPGTRLTVT.

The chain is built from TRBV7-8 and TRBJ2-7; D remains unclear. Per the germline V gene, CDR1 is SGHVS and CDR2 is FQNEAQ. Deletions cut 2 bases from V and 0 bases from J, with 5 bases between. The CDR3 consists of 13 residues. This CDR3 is CASSLTSSYEQYF. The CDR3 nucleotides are TGTGCCAGCAGCTTAACGAGCTCCTACGAGCAGTACTTC.

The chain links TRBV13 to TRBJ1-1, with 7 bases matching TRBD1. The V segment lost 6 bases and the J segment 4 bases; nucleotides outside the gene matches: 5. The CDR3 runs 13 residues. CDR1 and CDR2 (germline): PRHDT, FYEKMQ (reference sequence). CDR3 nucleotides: TGTGCCAGCAGGTCAGGGGACAGCACTGAAGCTTTCTTT. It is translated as CASRSGDSTEAFF.